These 6 T cell receptor beta chains were sequenced from one sample in a study of blood T cell repertoires in COVID-19. Using immunoSEQ multiplex PCR, the repertoire was profiled, and TCRdb retains in-frame clones only, with some absent. The repertoire holds roughly 240,000 clones, with 83% as singletons. Sequencing input: PBMCs or T cells enriched from blood (not recorded which). The receptors were sampled from a woman between 35 and 50 years old who had been exposed to COVID-19.

J is TRBJ2-4 and V is TRBV28; D ambiguous. Germline lookup yields CDR1 MDHEN and CDR2 SYDVKM. The V gene lost 3 bases and the J gene lost 4 bases, with 7 bases spanning the gap. This CDR3 comprises 13 residues. CDR3 bases: TGTGCCAGCAGTTTCTCCGGGAAAAACATTCAGTACTTC. Amino acid sequence: CASSFSGKNIQYF.

The gene calls are TRBV4-2 and TRBJ2-1; D perhaps matches TRBD2 (6 bases). Germline assignment: CDR1 LGHNA and CDR2 YNFKEQ. There are 14 residues in the CDR3. The V gene lost 4 bases and the J gene lost 4 bases, with 11 bases spanning the gap. CDR3 loop: CASSRSGLYNEQFF. CDR3 in DNA: TGTGCCAGCAGCCGAAGCGGGCTTTACAATGAGCAGTTCTTC.

The chain uses TRBV18 and TRBJ2-1; perhaps TRBD2 as D (6 bases). From germline, CDR1 is KGHSH and CDR2 LQKENI. The CDR3 spans 16 residues. V was trimmed by 6 bases and J by 0 bases, leaving 15 bases between them. The chain's CDR3 is CASSPPGARSYNEQFF. The CDR3, as DNA: TGTGCCAGCTCCCCTCCGGGAGCACGCTCCTACAATGAGCAGTTCTTC.

The chain combines TRBV24-1 with TRBJ2-1, with TRBD1 matching over 9 bases. The CDR3 is 13 amino acids. Per germline, CDR1 KGHDR and CDR2 SFDVKD. Trimming cost V 10 bases and J 4 bases; bases outside gene matches: 4. This CDR3 reads CATEGTGYNEQFF. DNA of the CDR3: TGTGCCACAGAAGGGACAGGGTACAATGAGCAGTTCTTC.

The chain couples TRBV28 to TRBJ2-3; 7 bases align to TRBD1. Germline lookup yields CDR1 MDHEN and CDR2 SYDVKM. V was pared by 5 bases and J by 0 bases, with 2 bases of the junction left unmatched. CDR3 length: 14 amino acids. CDR3 residues: CASSDRASTDTQYF. As DNA, the CDR3 is TGTGCCAGCAGTGACAGGGCGAGCACAGATACGCAGTATTTT.

The rearrangement links TRBV28 to TRBJ1-5; 9 nucleotides match TRBD1. V dropped 9 bases and J dropped 5; count of bases not matched to a gene: 11. The length of the CDR3 is 15 residues. In germline, CDR1 is MDHEN, CDR2 SYDVKM. CDR3 nucleotides: TGTGCCAGTTTACAGGGGGCCCCGGGACATCAGCCCCAGCATTTT. This gives the protein CASLQGAPGHQPQHF.